This TCR beta chain was captured by sequencing in a study of blood T cell repertoires in COVID-19. About the study: Sites across the United States, Italy and Spain contributed samples from acute and convalescent COVID-19. From T cells, B-cell-depleted T cells, or PBMCs came the material, which was cDNA or gDNA.

Measured with immunoSEQ multiplex PCR; TCRdb has only the in-frame clones, and not every one. The sample comprises over 600,000 clones, just under 90% of which are singletons, and under 0.3% rests with the top ten. Germline CDR1 LNHDA, CDR2 SQIVND (reference sequence). The CDR3 has 14 amino acids. The V gene lost 3 bases and the J gene lost 6 bases, with 14 bases spanning the gap. The sequenced material came from peripheral blood. The receptor's source is a woman aged 18-35 years with acute or convalescent COVID-19. The gene calls are TRBV19 and TRBJ1-1; D ambiguous. The CDR3 here is CASSMGEAQAEAFF. The CDR3 nucleotides read TGTGCCAGTAGTATGGGAGAGGCGCAGGCTGAAGCTTTCTTT. The whole variable domain, remainder taken from reference TRBV19 and TRBJ1-1, is DGGITQSPKYLFRKEGQNVTLSCEQNLNHDAMYWYRQDPGQGLRLIYYSQIVNDFQKGDIAEGYSVSREKKESFPLTVTSAQKNPTAFYLCASSMGEAQAEAFFGQGTRLTVV.